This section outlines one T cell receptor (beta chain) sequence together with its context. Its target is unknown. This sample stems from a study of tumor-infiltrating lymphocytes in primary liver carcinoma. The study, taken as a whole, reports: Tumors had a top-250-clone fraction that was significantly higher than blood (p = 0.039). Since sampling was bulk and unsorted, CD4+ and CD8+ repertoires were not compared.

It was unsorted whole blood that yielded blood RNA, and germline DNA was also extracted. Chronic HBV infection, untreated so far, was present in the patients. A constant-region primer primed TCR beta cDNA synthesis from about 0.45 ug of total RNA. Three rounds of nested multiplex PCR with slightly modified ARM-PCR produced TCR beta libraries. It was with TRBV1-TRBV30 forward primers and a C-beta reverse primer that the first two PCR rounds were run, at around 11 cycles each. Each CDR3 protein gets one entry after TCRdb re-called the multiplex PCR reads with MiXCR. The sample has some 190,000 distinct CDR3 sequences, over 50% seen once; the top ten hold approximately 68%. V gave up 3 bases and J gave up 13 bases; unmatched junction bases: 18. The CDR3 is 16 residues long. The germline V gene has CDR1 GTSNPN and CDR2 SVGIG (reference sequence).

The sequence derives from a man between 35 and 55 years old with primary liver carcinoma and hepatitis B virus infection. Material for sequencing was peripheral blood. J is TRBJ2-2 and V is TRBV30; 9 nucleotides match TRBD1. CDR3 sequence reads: CAWRAITGGRGGSLFF. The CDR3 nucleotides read TGTGCCTGGAGGGCAATAACAGGGGGCAGGGGGGGTTCGCTGTTTTTT.